Here is one TCR beta chain with its context. Germline V gene sequence: CDR1 SGHRS, CDR2 YFSETQ. This CDR3 has 14 residues. V lost 3 bases to trimming and J lost 6 bases, with 16 bases between them. This entry comes from a study of shared clonotypes between healthy human individuals. The donor cohort consisted entirely of Caucasian adults residing in Nashville, Tennessee. The repertoire was sequenced with immunoSEQ multiplex PCR; TCRdb's copy has only in-frame clones and lacks some. This repertoire shows roughly 2.4 million clones, approximately 95% found once; its top ten account for roughly 0.13%. This sequence joins TRBV5-1 and TRBJ2-7; perhaps TRBD1 as D (7 bases). The clonotype comes from a man between 18 and 29 years old in good health. The sequenced sample was naive CD4+ T cells sorted from blood. Subset defined: CD45RA+ positively selected. The CDR3 coding sequence is TGCGCCAGCAGCTGGGGATGGCAGGGGGGCGAGCAGTACTTC. Translation: CASSWGWQGGEQYF.